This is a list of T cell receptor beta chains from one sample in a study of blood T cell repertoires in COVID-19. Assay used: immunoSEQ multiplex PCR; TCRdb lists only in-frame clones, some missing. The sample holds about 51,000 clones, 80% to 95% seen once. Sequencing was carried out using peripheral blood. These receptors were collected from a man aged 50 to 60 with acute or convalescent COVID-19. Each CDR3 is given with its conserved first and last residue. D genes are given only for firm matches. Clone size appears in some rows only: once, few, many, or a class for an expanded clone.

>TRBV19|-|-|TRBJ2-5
CASSPRPRDSQQTQYF
TGTGCCAGTAGCCCCCGGCCTCGGGACTCTCAACAGACCCAGTACTTC
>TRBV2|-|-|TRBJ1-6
CATLPTDNSPLHF
TGTGCCACCTTACCGACAGATAATTCACCCCTCCACTTT
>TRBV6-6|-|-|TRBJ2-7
CASSIDNVSYEQYF
TGTGCCAGCAGTATCGACAATGTGTCCTACGAGCAGTACTTC
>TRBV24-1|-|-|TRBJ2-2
CATSDFNLNTGELFF
TGTGCCACCAGTGATTTCAACTTGAACACCGGGGAGCTGTTTTTT
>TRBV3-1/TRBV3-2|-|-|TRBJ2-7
CASSQTGVPYEQYF
TGTGCCAGCAGCCAAACGGGAGTCCCCTACGAGCAGTACTTC
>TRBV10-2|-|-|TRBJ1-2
CASRDSTNYGYTF
TGCGCCAGCAGAGACAGCACTAACTATGGCTACACCTTC
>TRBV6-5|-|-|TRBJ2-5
CASSYSIPRGETQYF
TGTGCCAGCAGTTACTCCATTCCTAGAGGGGAGACCCAGTACTTC
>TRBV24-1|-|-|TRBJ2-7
CAPTGQSYEQYF
TGTGCCCCAACGGGACAATCCTACGAGCAGTACTTC
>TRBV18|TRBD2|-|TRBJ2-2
CASSPYKAGNTGELFF
TGTGCCAGCTCCCCATATAAAGCGGGAAACACCGGGGAGCTGTTTTTT
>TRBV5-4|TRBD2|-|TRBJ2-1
CASSLAGATSYNEQFF
TGTGCCAGCAGCTTAGCGGGGGCAACTTCCTACAATGAGCAGTTCTTC
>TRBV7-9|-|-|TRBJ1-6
CASREGGAVNSPLHF
TGTGCCAGCAGGGAGGGAGGGGCAGTTAATTCACCCCTCCACTTT
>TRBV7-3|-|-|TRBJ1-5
CASSLYQGQPQHF
TGTGCCAGCAGCTTATATCAGGGTCAGCCCCAGCATTTT
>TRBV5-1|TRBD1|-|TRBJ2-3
CASSSSLGGSGTDTQYF
TGCGCCAGCAGCTCTTCCCTAGGGGGCAGCGGCACAGATACGCAGTATTTT
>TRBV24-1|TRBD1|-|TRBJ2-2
CATSVNRGVNTGELFF
TGTGCCACCAGTGTTAACAGGGGAGTGAACACCGGGGAGCTGTTTTTT
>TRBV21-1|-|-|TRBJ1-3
CASSKGGGTGTGNTIYF
TGTGCCAGCAGCAAAGGGGGGGGGACAGGGACTGGAAACACCATATATTTT
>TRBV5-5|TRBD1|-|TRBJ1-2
CASSLAGTGVSYTF
TGTGCCAGCAGCTTGGCCGGGACAGGGGTTAGCTACACCTTC
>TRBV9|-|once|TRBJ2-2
CASTSSGIANTGELFF
TGTGCCAGCACCTCCAGCGGAATAGCGAACACCGGGGAGCTGTTTTTT
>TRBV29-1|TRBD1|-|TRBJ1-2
CSVRQGASYGYTF
TGCAGCGTGCGACAGGGGGCGAGCTATGGCTACACCTTC
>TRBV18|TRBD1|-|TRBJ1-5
CASSRGQEEPQHF
TGTGCCAGCTCACGGGGACAGGAGGAGCCCCAGCATTTT
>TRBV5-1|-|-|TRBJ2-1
CASSLVLGGGNEQFF
TGCGCCAGCAGCTTGGTACTGGGCGGCGGGAATGAGCAGTTCTTC
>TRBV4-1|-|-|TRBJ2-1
CASSQDQARGWNEQFF
TGCGCCAGCAGCCAAGATCAAGCTCGGGGGTGGAATGAGCAGTTCTTC
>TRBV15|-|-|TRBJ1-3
CATSRQGNTIYF
TGTGCCACCAGCCGACAGGGAAACACCATATATTTT
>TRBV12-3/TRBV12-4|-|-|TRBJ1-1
CASSTIASTEAFF
TGTGCCAGCAGTACCATTGCCAGCACTGAAGCTTTCTTT
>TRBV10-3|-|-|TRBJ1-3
CAISDSDSGNTIYF
TGTGCCATCAGTGACAGTGACTCTGGAAACACCATATATTTT
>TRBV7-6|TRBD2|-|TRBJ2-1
CASSSLAGGLGEQFF
TGTGCCAGCAGCTCACTAGCGGGGGGGCTAGGGGAACAGTTCTTC
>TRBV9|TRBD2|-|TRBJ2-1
CASSVAAGGYNEQFF
TGTGCCAGCAGCGTAGCAGCGGGGGGGTACAATGAGCAGTTCTTC
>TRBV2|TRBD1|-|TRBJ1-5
CASSESDRSQPQHF
TGTGCCAGCAGTGAATCGGACAGGAGTCAGCCCCAGCATTTT
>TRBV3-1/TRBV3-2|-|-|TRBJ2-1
CASSQDTVPREQFF
TGTGCCAGCAGCCAAGATACCGTGCCCAGGGAGCAGTTCTTC
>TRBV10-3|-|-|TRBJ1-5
CAISESEDQPQHF
TGTGCCATCAGTGAGTCAGAGGATCAGCCCCAGCATTTT
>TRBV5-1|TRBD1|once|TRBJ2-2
CASSKRTGPNTGELFF
TGCGCCAGCAGCAAAAGGACAGGCCCGAACACCGGGGAGCTGTTTTTT
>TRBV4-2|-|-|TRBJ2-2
CASSQDHGIRVGTGELFF
TGTGCCAGCAGCCAAGATCATGGTATTCGCGTCGGCACCGGGGAGCTGTTTTTT
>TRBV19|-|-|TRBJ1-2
CASSPEAARANYGYTF
TGTGCCAGTAGTCCCGAGGCCGCCAGGGCTAACTATGGCTACACCTTC
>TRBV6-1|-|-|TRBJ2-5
CASSEWGDSQETQYF
TGTGCCAGCAGTGAATGGGGGGACAGCCAAGAGACCCAGTACTTC
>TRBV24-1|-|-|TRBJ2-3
CATSAGSQAQYF
TGTGCCACCAGTGCCGGGAGTCAGGCGCAGTATTTT
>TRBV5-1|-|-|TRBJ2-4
CASSLIGPKNIQYF
TGCGCCAGCAGCCTTATTGGCCCCAAAAACATTCAGTACTTC
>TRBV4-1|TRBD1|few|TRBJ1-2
CASSQDYLGQNHGYTF
TGCGCCAGCAGCCAAGATTATTTGGGACAGAATCATGGCTACACCTTC
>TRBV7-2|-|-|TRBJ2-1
CASSSWTEYNEQFF
TGTGCCAGCAGCTCCTGGACTGAGTACAATGAGCAGTTCTTC
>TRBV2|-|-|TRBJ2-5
CASSERGGGPFHF
TGTGCCAGCAGTGAAAGGGGAGGGGGGCCGTTCCACTTC
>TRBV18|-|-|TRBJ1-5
CASRQEGHSNQPQHF
TGTGCCAGCCGCCAGGAGGGTCATAGCAATCAGCCCCAGCATTTT
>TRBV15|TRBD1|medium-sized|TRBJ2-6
CATSTGTGRDPTSGANVLTF
TGTGCCACCAGTACCGGGACAGGCCGTGACCCAACTTCTGGGGCCAACGTCCTGACTTTC
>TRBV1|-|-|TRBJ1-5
CTSSLPRNRDREYNQPQHF
TGCACCAGCAGCCTCCCAAGAAACCGGGACAGGGAGTATAATCAGCCCCAGCATTTT
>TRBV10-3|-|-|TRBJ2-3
CAIRGASTDTQYF
TGTGCCATCAGGGGAGCCAGCACAGATACGCAGTATTTT
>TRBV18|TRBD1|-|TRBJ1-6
CASSPSPTGVSPLHF
TGTGCCAGCTCACCATCCCCGACAGGGGTCTCACCCCTCCACTTT
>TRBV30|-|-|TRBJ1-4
CAWSVRDEKLFF
TGTGCCTGGAGTGTACGAGATGAAAAACTGTTTTTT
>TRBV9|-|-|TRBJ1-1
CASSAGHLNTEAFF
TGTGCCAGCAGCGCGGGACATCTTAACACTGAAGCTTTCTTT
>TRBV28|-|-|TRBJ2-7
CASSLGGRNEQYF
TGTGCCAGCAGTTTAGGAGGGAGAAACGAGCAGTACTTC
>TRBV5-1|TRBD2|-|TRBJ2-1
CASRHHVSGGAPNEQFF
TGCGCCAGCAGGCATCATGTTAGCGGGGGGGCCCCCAATGAGCAGTTCTTC
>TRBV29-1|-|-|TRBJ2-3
CSVYRRGGTDTQYF
TGCAGCGTTTACAGGCGTGGAGGCACAGATACGCAGTATTTT